These 17 T cell receptor beta chains originate from one sample sequenced in a study of Ad26.COV2.S vaccination and SARS-CoV-2 variants. As to treatment: roughly 18 received Ad26.COV2.S at low or high dose, single or two shots; 5 received placebo; per-sample allocation not given. Following the first vaccine or placebo injection, samples were taken on day 63. Assay: immunoSEQ multiplex PCR; the TCRdb copy retains only in-frame clones and omits some. The profile shows some 420,000 clones, over 75% of them singletons. The sequencing here drew on peripheral blood, taken in a trial of Ad26.COV2.S vaccine versus placebo. These receptors all stem from a person between 18 and 59 years old who received the Ad26.COV2.S COVID-19 vaccine or a placebo.

V usage is TRBV28 and J usage is TRBJ2-3; the D gene could be TRBD1 or TRBD2 (7 bases each). Per the germline V gene, CDR1 is MDHEN and CDR2 is SYDVKM. Trimming stripped 2 bases from V and 3 bases from J, with 21 bases between. CDR3 length: 18 residues. As DNA, the CDR3 is TGTGCCAGCAGTTTACCCCTCCAGGGGGAGGGGGGTACAGATACGCAGTATTTT. Its protein is CASSLPLQGEGGTDTQYF. The variable domain in full, completed from reference TRBV28 and TRBJ2-3, reads DVKVTQSSRYLVKRTGEKVFLECVQDMDHENMFWYRQDPGLGLRLIYFSYDVKMKEKGDIPEGYSVSREKKERFSLILESASTNQTSMYLCASSLPLQGEGGTDTQYFGPGTRLTVL.

The chain carries TRBV7-3 and TRBJ1-1; perhaps TRBD1 as D (6 bases). The germline V and J ends were trimmed by 3 bases and 5 bases, with 10 bases remaining between them. Per the germline V gene, CDR1 is SGHTA and CDR2 is FQGTGA. The CDR3 length is 13 residues. The CDR3 spells CASSFRDKTEAFF. The CDR3 bases are TGTGCCAGCAGCTTCCGGGACAAAACTGAAGCTTTCTTT.

The genes are TRBV7-9 and TRBJ1-1, with 11 bases matching TRBD1. Looked up from germline, CDR1 is SEHNR and CDR2 is FQNEAQ (reference sequence). CDR3 length: 16 residues. Trimming cost V 6 bases and J 4 bases; bases outside gene matches: 10. CDR3 sequence reads: CASRPRTGGIGTEAFF. Written as DNA, the CDR3 is TGTGCCAGCAGACCCCGGACAGGGGGCATTGGCACTGAAGCTTTCTTT.

J is TRBJ1-5 and V is TRBV4-1; the D is unclear. The V gene's germline CDR1 is MGHRA and CDR2 YSYEKL. This CDR3 is 17 amino acids long. Trimming removed 0 bases from V and 5 bases from J, with 17 bases in between. The CDR3 bases are TGCGCCAGCAGCCAAGACGCTGGCTCTCTCAAATATCAGCCCCAGCATTTT. Amino acid sequence: CASSQDAGSLKYQPQHF.

As concerns this clone: One end of the junction is discordant with germline, which a read error may explain. The CDR3 protein is CASSPFPGTSGDPSF. The CDR3 coding sequence is TGTGCCAGCAGCCCATTCCCCGGGACTAGCGGCGACCCTAGCTTC. The chain combines TRBV27 with TRBJ2-7, with 11 bases aligning to TRBD2. The CDR3 sequence is 15 residues long. Germline V CDR1 and CDR2: MNHEY, SMNVEV (reference sequence).

The chain joins TRBV30 to TRBJ2-5; 8 bases align to TRBD1. J was trimmed by 5 bases and V by 2 bases; bases with no gene match: 10. This CDR3 is built from 15 residues. Germline V gene lookup returns CDR1 GTSNPN and CDR2 SVGIG (reference sequence). This CDR3 is CAWSPRGTGMETQYF. In DNA, the CDR3 is TGTGCCTGGAGTCCCAGAGGGACAGGTATGGAGACCCAGTACTTC.

V is TRBV11-2 and J is TRBJ1-1; TRBD1 matches at 10 bases. Germline CDR1 is SGHAT and CDR2 is FQNNGV. This CDR3 contains 15 residues. V lost 4 bases, J lost 4 bases, and 6 bases stayed unmatched. The CDR3 loop is CASSSLGQGPTEAFF. The DNA for the CDR3 is TGTGCCAGCAGCTCTTTGGGACAGGGGCCCACTGAAGCTTTCTTT.

The chain combines TRBV5-1 with TRBJ2-3; 8 nucleotides match TRBD2. This CDR3 comprises 16 residues. The V gene end was trimmed by 4 bases and the J gene end by 3 bases; junction bases not matched to a gene: 10. Germline loops: CDR1 SGHRS, CDR2 YFSETQ. The CDR3 sequence: CASSPTTGGATDTQYF. The CDR3 nucleotides are TGCGCCAGCAGCCCGACGACGGGGGGGGCAACAGATACGCAGTATTTT.

V and J are TRBV10-1 and TRBJ2-3, with D unclear. The CDR3 covers 15 residues. The V and J ends lost 3 bases and 4 bases respectively, with 14 bases between them. Germline CDR1 is WNHNN and CDR2 is SYGVQD (reference sequence). CDR3 nucleotide sequence: TGCGCCAGCAGTGATTCGGACCTTCCCCCAGATACGCAGTATTTT. This sequence encodes CASSDSDLPPDTQYF.

The chain combines TRBV2 with TRBJ2-7, with TRBD2 matching 11 bases. The CDR3 has 16 residues. V was pared by 3 bases and J by 2 bases, with 6 bases of the junction left unmatched. Germline values: CDR1 SNHLY, CDR2 FYNNEI. CDR3 coding DNA: TGTGCCAGCAGTGACCTAGCGGGGGGCTTTACCTACGAGCAGTACTTC. As protein: CASSDLAGGFTYEQYF.

This sequence joins TRBV7-3 and TRBJ1-2; D is possibly TRBD1 (5 bases). Germline V lookup: CDR1 SGHTA, CDR2 FQGTGA. Trimming stripped 7 bases from V and 8 bases from J, with 14 bases between. The length of the CDR3 is 12 residues. The CDR3: CASTESGDGYTF. Written as DNA, the CDR3 is TGTGCCAGCACCGAGTCCGGGGACGGCTACACCTTC.

V and J are TRBV13 and TRBJ2-2; TRBD1 matches at 7 bases. After removal of 1 base from V and 4 bases from J, the junction contained 6 bases not matched to a gene. Germline CDR1 is PRHDT and CDR2 is FYEKMQ (reference sequence). This CDR3 spans 16 amino acids. The chain's CDR3 is CASSLVRQGTTGELFF. As DNA, the CDR3 is TGTGCCAGCAGCTTAGTAAGACAGGGAACCACCGGGGAGCTGTTTTTT.

This clone showed up just once. This rearrangement joins TRBV6-5 to TRBJ1-2, with TRBD1 as a possible D gene (5 bases). V lost 2 bases to trimming and J lost 4 bases, with 11 bases between them. This CDR3 has 14 residues. CDR1 is MNHEY and CDR2 is SVGAGI in the germline V gene. The CDR3 DNA reads as TGTGCCAGCAGTTACCTTCGGGGGGGCTATGGCTACACCTTC. It encodes CASSYLRGGYGYTF.

This clone was seen just once. The chain joins TRBV7-2 to TRBJ2-2; TRBD1 is a possible D gene (5 bases). The length of the CDR3 is 15 residues. Looked up from germline, CDR1 is SGHTA and CDR2 is FQGNSA. The V end was cut by 5 bases, the J end by 1 base, with 11 bases between. The CDR3 region has the DNA TGTGCCAGCAGCGTCGCTAGGGGGAACACCGGGGAGCTGTTTTTT. It specifies CASSVARGNTGELFF. Filled out from reference TRBV7-2 and TRBJ2-2, the complete variable domain reads GAGVSQSPSNKVTEKGKDVELRCDPISGHTALYWYRQSLGQGLEFLIYFQGNSAPDKSGLPSDRFSAERTGGSVSTLTIQRTQQEDSAVYLCASSVARGNTGELFFGEGSRLTVL.

The chain uses TRBV7-6 and TRBJ1-1; D possibly corresponds to TRBD1 (6 bases). Germline V gene sequence: CDR1 SGHVS, CDR2 FNYEAQ. CDR3 length: 15 residues. The V and J ends lost 5 bases and 0 bases respectively, with 13 bases between them. CDR3: CASSPRQVMNTEAFF. The CDR3 DNA reads TGTGCCAGCAGCCCGCGACAGGTCATGAACACTGAAGCTTTCTTT. Using reference TRBV7-6 and TRBJ1-1 for the parts outside the CDR3, the full variable domain is GAGVSQSPRYKVTKRGQDVALRCDPISGHVSLYWYRQALGQGPEFLTYFNYEAQQDKSGLPNDRFSAERPEGSISTLTIQRTEQRDSAMYRCASSPRQVMNTEAFFGQGTRLTVV.

The V and J genes are TRBV13 and TRBJ2-7; perhaps TRBD1 as D (6 bases). This CDR3 spans 15 amino acids. The germline CDR1 and CDR2 sequences are PRHDT and FYEKMQ (reference sequence). V shed 1 base and J shed 4 bases, with 14 bases lying between them. The DNA of the CDR3 is TGTGCCAGCAGCTTAGTCTGGGGGCGTGGGTACGAGCAGTACTTC. Translated, it gives CASSLVWGRGYEQYF.

The chain carries TRBV10-3 and TRBJ2-7; 8 nucleotides agree with TRBD1. The V segment lost 6 bases and the J segment 7 bases; nucleotides outside the gene matches: 14. The CDR3 has 15 amino acids. Germline V CDR1 and CDR2: ENHRY, SYGVKD. CDR3 nucleotides: TGTGCCATCAGGGAACTAGGACAGGGAGGAGGGGAGCAGTACTTC. This encodes CAIRELGQGGGEQYF.